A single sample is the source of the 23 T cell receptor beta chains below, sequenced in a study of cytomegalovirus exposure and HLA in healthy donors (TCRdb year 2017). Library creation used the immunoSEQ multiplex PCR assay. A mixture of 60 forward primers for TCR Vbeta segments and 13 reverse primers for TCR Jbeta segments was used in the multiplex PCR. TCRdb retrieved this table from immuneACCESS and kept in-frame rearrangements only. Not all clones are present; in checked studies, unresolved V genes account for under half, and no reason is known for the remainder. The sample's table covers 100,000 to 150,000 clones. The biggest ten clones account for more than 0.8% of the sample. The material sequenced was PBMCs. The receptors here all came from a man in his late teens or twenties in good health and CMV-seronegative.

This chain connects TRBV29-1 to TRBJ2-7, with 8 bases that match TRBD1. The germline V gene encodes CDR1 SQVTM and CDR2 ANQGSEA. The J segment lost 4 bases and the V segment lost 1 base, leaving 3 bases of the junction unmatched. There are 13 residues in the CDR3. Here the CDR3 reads CSVEGQGAYEQYF. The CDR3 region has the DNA TGCAGCGTTGAAGGGCAGGGGGCTTACGAGCAGTACTTC.

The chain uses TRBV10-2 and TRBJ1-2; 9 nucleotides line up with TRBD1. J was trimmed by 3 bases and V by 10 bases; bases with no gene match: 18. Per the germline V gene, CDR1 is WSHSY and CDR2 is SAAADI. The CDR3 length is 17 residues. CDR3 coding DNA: TGCGCCATCCTAACCCGGGACAGGGAGATGTCTGACTATGGCTACACCTTC. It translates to CAILTRDREMSDYGYTF.

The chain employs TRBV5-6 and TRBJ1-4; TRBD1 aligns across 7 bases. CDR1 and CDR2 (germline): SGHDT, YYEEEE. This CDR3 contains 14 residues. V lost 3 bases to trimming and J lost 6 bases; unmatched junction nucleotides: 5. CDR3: CASSSWGTDEKLFF. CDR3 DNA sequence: TGTGCCAGCAGCTCGTGGGGGACAGATGAAAAACTGTTTTTT.

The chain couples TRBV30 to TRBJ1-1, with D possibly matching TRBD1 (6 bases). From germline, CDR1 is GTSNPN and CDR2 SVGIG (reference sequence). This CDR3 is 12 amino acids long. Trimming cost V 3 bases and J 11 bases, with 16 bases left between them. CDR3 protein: CAWRGTHVAAFF. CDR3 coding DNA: TGTGCCTGGAGAGGGACACATGTCGCGGCTTTCTTT.

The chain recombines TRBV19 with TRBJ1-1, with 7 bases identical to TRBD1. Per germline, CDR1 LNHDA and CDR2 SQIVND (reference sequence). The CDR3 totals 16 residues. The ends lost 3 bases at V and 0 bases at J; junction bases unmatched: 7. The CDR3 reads CASSMLPGQMNTEAFF. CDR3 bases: TGTGCCAGTAGTATGCTTCCGGGACAGATGAACACTGAAGCTTTCTTT.

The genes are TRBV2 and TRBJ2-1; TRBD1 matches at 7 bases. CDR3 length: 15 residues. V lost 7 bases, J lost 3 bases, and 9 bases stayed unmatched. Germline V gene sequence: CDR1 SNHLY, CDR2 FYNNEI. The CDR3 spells CASTEPGQNYNEQFF. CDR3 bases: TGTGCCAGCACTGAGCCGGGACAGAACTACAATGAGCAGTTCTTC.

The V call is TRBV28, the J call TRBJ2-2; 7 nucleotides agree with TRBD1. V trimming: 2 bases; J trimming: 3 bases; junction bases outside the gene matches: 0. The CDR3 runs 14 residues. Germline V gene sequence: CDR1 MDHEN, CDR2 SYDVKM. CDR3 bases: TGTGCCAGCAGTTTACAGGGGGACACCGGGGAGCTGTTTTTT. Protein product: CASSLQGDTGELFF.

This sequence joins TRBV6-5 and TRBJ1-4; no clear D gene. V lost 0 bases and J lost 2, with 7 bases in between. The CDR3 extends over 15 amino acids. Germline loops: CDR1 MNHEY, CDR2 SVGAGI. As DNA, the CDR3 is TGTGCCAGCAGTTACTCGCCGGGGACTAATGAAAAACTGTTTTTT. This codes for CASSYSPGTNEKLFF.

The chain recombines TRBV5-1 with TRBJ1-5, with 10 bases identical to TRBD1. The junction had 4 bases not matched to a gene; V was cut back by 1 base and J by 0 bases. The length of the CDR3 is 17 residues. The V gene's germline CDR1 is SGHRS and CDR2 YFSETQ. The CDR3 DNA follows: TGCGCCAGCAGCTTGAGAGGGACAGGGGATAGCAATCAGCCCCAGCATTTT. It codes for CASSLRGTGDSNQPQHF.

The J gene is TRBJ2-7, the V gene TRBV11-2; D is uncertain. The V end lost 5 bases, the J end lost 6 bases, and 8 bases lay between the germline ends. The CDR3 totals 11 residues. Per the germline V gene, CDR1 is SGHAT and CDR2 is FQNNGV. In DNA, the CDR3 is TGTGCCAGCAGCACCTTGCGCGAGCAGTACTTC. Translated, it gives CASSTLREQYF.

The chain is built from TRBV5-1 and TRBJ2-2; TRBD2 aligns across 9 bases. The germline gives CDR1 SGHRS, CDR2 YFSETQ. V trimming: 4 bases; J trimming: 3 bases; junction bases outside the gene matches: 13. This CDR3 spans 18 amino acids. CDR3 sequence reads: CASSPGLAPRLDTGELFF. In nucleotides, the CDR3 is TGCGCCAGCAGCCCCGGACTAGCGCCCCGTTTGGACACCGGGGAGCTGTTTTTT.

The CDR3 DNA reads TGTGCCAGCAGTTTATCTTCTTTGGAGACCCAGTACTTC. Its translation: CASSLSSLETQYF. The chain recombines TRBV27 with TRBJ2-5; D call uncertain. The V gene lost 0 bases and the J gene lost 5 bases, with 7 bases spanning the gap. The CDR3 has 13 amino acids. Per the germline V gene, CDR1 is MNHEY and CDR2 is SMNVEV (reference sequence).

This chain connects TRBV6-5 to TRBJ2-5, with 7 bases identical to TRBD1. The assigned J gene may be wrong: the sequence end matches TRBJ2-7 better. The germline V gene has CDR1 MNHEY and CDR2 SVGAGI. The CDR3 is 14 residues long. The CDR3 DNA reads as TGTGCCAGCCGGGACAGACCATCTTCCTACGAGCAGTACTTC. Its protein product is CASRDRPSSYEQYF.

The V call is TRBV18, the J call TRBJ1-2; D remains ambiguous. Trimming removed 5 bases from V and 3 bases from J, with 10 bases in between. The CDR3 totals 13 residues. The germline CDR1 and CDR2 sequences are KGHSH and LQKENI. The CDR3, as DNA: TGTGCCAGCTCATCTAAAAGCGACTATGGCTACACCTTC. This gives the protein CASSSKSDYGYTF.

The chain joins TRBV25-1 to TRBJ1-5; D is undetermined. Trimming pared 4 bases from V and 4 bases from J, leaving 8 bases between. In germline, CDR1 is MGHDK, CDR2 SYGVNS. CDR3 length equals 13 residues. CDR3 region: CASSALLNQPQHF. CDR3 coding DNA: TGTGCCAGCAGTGCCTTGTTGAATCAGCCCCAGCATTTT. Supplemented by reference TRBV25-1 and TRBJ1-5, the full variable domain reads EADIYQTPRYLVIGTGKKITLECSQTMGHDKMYWYQQDPGMELHLIHYSYGVNSTEKGDLSSESTVSRIRTEHFPLTLESARPSHTSQYLCASSALLNQPQHFGDGTRLSIL.

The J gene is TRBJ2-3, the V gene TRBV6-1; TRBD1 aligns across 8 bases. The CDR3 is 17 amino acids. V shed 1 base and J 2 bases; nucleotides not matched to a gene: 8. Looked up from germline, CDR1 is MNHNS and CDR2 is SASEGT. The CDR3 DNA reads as TGTGCCAGCAGTGAAGGACAGGGGTCGGGTCCCACAGATACGCAGTATTTT. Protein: CASSEGQGSGPTDTQYF.

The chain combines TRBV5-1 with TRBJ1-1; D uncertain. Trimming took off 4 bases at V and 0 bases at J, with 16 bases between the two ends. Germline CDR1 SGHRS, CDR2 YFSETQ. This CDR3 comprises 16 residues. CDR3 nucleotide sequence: TGCGCCAGCAGCGCCGGGAAGGTGGTTATGAACACTGAAGCTTTCTTT. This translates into CASSAGKVVMNTEAFF.

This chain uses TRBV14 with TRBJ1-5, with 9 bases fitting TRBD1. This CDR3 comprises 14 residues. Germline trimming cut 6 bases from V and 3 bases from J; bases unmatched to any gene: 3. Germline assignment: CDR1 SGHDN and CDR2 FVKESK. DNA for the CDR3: TGTGCCAGCAGGCGGACAGGGGACAATCAGCCCCAGCATTTT. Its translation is CASRRTGDNQPQHF.

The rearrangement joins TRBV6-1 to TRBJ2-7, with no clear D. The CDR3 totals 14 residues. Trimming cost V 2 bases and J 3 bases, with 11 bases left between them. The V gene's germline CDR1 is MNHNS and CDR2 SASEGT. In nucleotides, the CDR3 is TGTGCCAGCAGTGAATTTTCAGTATTCTACGAGCAGTACTTC. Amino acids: CASSEFSVFYEQYF.

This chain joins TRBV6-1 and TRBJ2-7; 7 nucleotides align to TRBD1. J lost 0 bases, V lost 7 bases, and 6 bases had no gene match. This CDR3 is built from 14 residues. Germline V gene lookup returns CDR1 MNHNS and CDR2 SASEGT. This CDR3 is CASTPGQLSYEQYF. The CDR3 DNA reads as TGTGCCAGCACCCCGGGACAGCTCTCCTACGAGCAGTACTTC.

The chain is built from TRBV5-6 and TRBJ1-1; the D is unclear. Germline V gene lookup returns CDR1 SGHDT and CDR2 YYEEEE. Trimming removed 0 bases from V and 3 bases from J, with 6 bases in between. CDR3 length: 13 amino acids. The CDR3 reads CASSLAGYTEAFF. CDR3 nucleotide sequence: TGTGCCAGCAGCTTGGCGGGGTACACTGAAGCTTTCTTT.

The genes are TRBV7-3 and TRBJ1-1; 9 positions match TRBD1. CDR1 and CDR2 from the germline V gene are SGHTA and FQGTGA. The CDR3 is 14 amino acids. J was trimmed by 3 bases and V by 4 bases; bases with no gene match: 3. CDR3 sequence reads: CASSSTGGHTEAFF. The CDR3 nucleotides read TGTGCCAGCAGCTCTACAGGGGGCCACACTGAAGCTTTCTTT.

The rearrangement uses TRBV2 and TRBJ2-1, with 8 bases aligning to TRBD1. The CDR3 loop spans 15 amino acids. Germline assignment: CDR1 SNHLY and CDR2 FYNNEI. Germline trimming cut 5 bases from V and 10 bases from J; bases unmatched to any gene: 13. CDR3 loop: CASSPQGGPLSEQFF. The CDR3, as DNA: TGTGCCAGCAGTCCACAGGGGGGCCCCCTTTCCGAGCAGTTCTTC.